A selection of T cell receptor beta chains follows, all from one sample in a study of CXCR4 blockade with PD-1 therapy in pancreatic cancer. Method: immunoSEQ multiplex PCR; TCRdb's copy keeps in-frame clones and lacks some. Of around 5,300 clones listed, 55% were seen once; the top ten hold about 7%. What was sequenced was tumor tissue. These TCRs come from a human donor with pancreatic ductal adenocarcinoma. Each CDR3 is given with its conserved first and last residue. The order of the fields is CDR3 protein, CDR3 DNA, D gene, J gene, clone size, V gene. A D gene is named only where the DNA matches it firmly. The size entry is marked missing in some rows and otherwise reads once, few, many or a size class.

CDR3: CASSPGQVEAFF; DNA: TGTGCCAGCTCACCAGGGCAGGTTGAAGCTTTCTTT; D: .; J: TRBJ1-1; size: few; V: TRBV18
CDR3: CASSPLSQSHEQFF; DNA: TGTGCCAGCTCACCACTTTCCCAGAGCCATGAGCAGTTCTTC; D: .; J: TRBJ2-1; size: few; V: TRBV18
CDR3: CASSILSGVSSYNEQFF; DNA: TGTGCCAGTAGTATTCTTAGCGGGGTAAGCTCCTACAATGAGCAGTTCTTC; D: TRBD2; J: TRBJ2-1; size: once; V: TRBV19
CDR3: CASGIQDRGEAFF; DNA: TGTGCTAGTGGTATCCAAGACAGGGGAGAAGCTTTCTTT; D: TRBD1; J: TRBJ1-1; size: .; V: TRBV12-5
CDR3: CASPQPGQGGDEQYF; DNA: TGTGCCAGCCCTCAACCTGGACAGGGGGGCGACGAGCAGTACTTC; D: TRBD1; J: TRBJ2-7; size: few; V: TRBV27
CDR3: CASTLKGGTEAFF; DNA: TGTGCCAGCACCTTGAAGGGAGGCACTGAAGCTTTCTTT; D: .; J: TRBJ1-1; size: once; V: TRBV6-8
CDR3: CASSAQTGLSSYEQYF; DNA: TGTGCCAGTAGTGCCCAGACAGGCCTAAGCTCCTACGAGCAGTACTTC; D: .; J: TRBJ2-7; size: .; V: TRBV19
CDR3: CASSVPGTDQETQYF; DNA: TGTGCCAGCAGCGTACCGGGGACAGACCAAGAGACCCAGTACTTC; D: TRBD1; J: TRBJ2-5; size: medium-sized; V: TRBV11-3
CDR3: CASRKTPGLEKNTDTQYF; DNA: TGCGCCAGCAGAAAGACCCCGGGACTAGAAAAAAACACAGATACGCAGTATTTT; D: TRBD2; J: TRBJ2-3; size: .; V: TRBV10-1
CDR3: CASSLAFAGGVKPQHF; DNA: TGTGCCAGCAGTTTAGCGTTCGCAGGGGGCGTAAAGCCCCAGCATTTT; D: TRBD1; J: TRBJ1-5; size: .; V: TRBV28
CDR3: CASSPRQGMPDTQYF; DNA: TGTGCCAGTAGTCCCCGGCAGGGGATGCCAGATACGCAGTATTTT; D: .; J: TRBJ2-3; size: .; V: TRBV19
CDR3: CASSKTGLGNQPQHF; DNA: TGTGCCAGCAGTAAGACAGGGTTAGGCAATCAGCCCCAGCATTTT; D: TRBD1; J: TRBJ1-5; size: once; V: TRBV28
CDR3: CASSEFGGEAFF; DNA: TGTGCTAGCAGTGAATTCGGGGGAGAAGCTTTCTTT; D: .; J: TRBJ1-1; size: .; V: TRBV9
CDR3: CASLVSSGNTIYF; DNA: TGTGCCTCTTTGGTCTCCTCTGGAAACACCATATATTTT; D: .; J: TRBJ1-3; size: few; V: TRBV10-3
CDR3: CASSYSGAGAGEQYF; DNA: TGTGCCAGCAGTTACTCCGGGGCGGGAGCAGGGGAGCAGTACTTC; D: TRBD2; J: TRBJ2-7; size: few; V: TRBV6-8
CDR3: CASSVQAGLQETQYF; DNA: TGTGCCAGCAGCGTGCAGGCGGGCCTCCAAGAGACCCAGTACTTC; D: .; J: TRBJ2-5; size: .; V: TRBV9
CDR3: CASSPPLRNWNTEAFF; DNA: TGTGCCAGCTCACCACCCCTCCGGAATTGGAACACTGAAGCTTTCTTT; D: .; J: TRBJ1-1; size: .; V: TRBV18
CDR3: CASSYSGEADTQYF; DNA: TGTGCCAGCAGTTACTCGGGTGAGGCAGATACGCAGTATTTT; D: .; J: TRBJ2-3; size: .; V: TRBV6-8
CDR3: CATSRGDRGQETQYF; DNA: TGTGCCACCAGCAGAGGCGACAGGGGGCAAGAGACCCAGTACTTC; D: TRBD1; J: TRBJ2-5; size: .; V: TRBV15
CDR3: CASSLAGASSYEQYF; DNA: TGTGCCAGCAGTTTAGCGGGCGCTAGCTCCTACGAGCAGTACTTC; D: .; J: TRBJ2-7; size: .; V: TRBV28
CDR3: CASRVDSSPFF; DNA: TGTGCCAGCAGAGTTGACTCATCCCCTTTCTTT; D: .; J: TRBJ1-1; size: .; V: TRBV6-7
CDR3: CASSPDRLGGNVLTF; DNA: TGTGCCAGCAGCCCGGACAGGTTAGGAGGCAACGTCCTGACTTTC; D: TRBD1; J: TRBJ2-6; size: few; V: TRBV7-7
CDR3: CAALGEPTTFSGNTIYF; DNA: TGTGCCGCTTTAGGGGAACCGACGACATTCTCTGGAAACACCATATATTTT; D: .; J: TRBJ1-3; size: .; V: TRBV6-8
CDR3: CASSYSISGGTGNTIYF; DNA: TGTGCCAGCAGTTACTCGATATCTGGGGGCACTGGAAACACCATATATTTT; D: .; J: TRBJ1-3; size: .; V: TRBV6-8
CDR3: CASGMGTARDEQFF; DNA: TGTGCCAGCGGAATGGGGACAGCCCGCGATGAGCAGTTCTTC; D: TRBD1; J: TRBJ2-1; size: .; V: TRBV12-5
CDR3: CASSRGTGETQYF; DNA: TGTGCCAGCTCGCGGGGGACTGGGGAGACCCAGTACTTC; D: TRBD2; J: TRBJ2-5; size: .; V: TRBV9
CDR3: CASSLGRGLYNEQFF; DNA: TGTGCCAGCAGTTTAGGGCGGGGGCTATACAATGAGCAGTTCTTC; D: .; J: TRBJ2-1; size: .; V: TRBV6-8
CDR3: CASARDSGGNQPQHF; DNA: TGTGCCAGTGCCCGGGACAGCGGCGGCAATCAGCCCCAGCATTTT; D: TRBD1; J: TRBJ1-5; size: .; V: TRBV19
CDR3: CAWDSGQETQYF; DNA: TGTGCCTGGGATAGCGGCCAAGAGACCCAGTACTTC; D: .; J: TRBJ2-5; size: .; V: TRBV30
CDR3: CATSRDPLSGQKTQYF; DNA: TGTGCCACCAGCAGAGACCCACTGAGCGGACAAAAGACCCAGTACTTC; D: .; J: TRBJ2-5; size: .; V: TRBV15
CDR3: CSVGRQDRVWTQYF; DNA: TGCAGCGTTGGTCGCCAGGACAGGGTATGGACCCAGTACTTC; D: TRBD1; J: TRBJ2-5; size: .; V: TRBV29-1
CDR3: CASSPTKYNSPLHF; DNA: TGTGCCAGCAGCCCGACAAAGTATAATTCACCCCTCCACTTT; D: .; J: TRBJ1-6; size: .; V: TRBV6-8
CDR3: CASSTGQARWPQHF; DNA: TGTGCCAGTAGTACGGGACAGGCGCGTTGGCCCCAGCATTTT; D: TRBD1; J: TRBJ1-5; size: .; V: TRBV19
CDR3: CASSYRLANTDTQYF; DNA: TGTGCCAGCAGTTATAGACTCGCAAACACAGATACGCAGTATTTT; D: .; J: TRBJ2-3; size: .; V: TRBV6-7
CDR3: CSVAGLAPNTGELFF; DNA: TGCAGCGTGGCGGGACTAGCCCCCAACACCGGGGAGCTGTTTTTT; D: TRBD2; J: TRBJ2-2; size: .; V: TRBV29-1
CDR3: CASSLGVSSYEQYF; DNA: TGTGCCAGCAGCTTGGGGGTCAGCTCCTACGAGCAGTACTTC; D: .; J: TRBJ2-7; size: .; V: TRBV7-6
CDR3: CATKQGQGGHNTGELFF; DNA: TGTGCCACCAAGCAGGGACAGGGGGGCCACAACACCGGGGAGCTGTTTTTT; D: TRBD1; J: TRBJ2-2; size: .; V: TRBV15
CDR3: CASRGRGRQGPEAFF; DNA: TGTGCCAGCAGGGGACGTGGGCGCCAGGGGCCTGAAGCTTTCTTT; D: .; J: TRBJ1-1; size: few; V: TRBV6-8
CDR3: CASRGLGPGELFF; DNA: TGTGCCAGCCGGGGCTTAGGGCCCGGGGAGCTGTTTTTT; D: .; J: TRBJ2-2; size: few; V: TRBV9
CDR3: CASSLKGYGYTF; DNA: TGTGCCAGCAGTTTGAAGGGGTATGGCTACACCTTC; D: .; J: TRBJ1-2; size: .; V: TRBV28
CDR3: CASSSTGEGANVLTF; DNA: TGCGCCAGCAGCTCAACAGGGGAAGGGGCCAACGTCCTGACTTTC; D: TRBD1; J: TRBJ2-6; size: .; V: TRBV5-1
CDR3: CASSPRTGANTGELFF; DNA: TGTGCCAGCTCACCCCGTACAGGGGCGAACACCGGGGAGCTGTTTTTT; D: TRBD1; J: TRBJ2-2; size: once; V: TRBV18
CDR3: CASSQDHGQLNF; DNA: TGTGCCAGCAGCCAAGATCACGGGCAGTTGAACTTC; D: .; J: TRBJ2-5; size: .; V: TRBV14